Listed below are T cell receptor beta chains from one sample, sequenced in a study of shared clonotypes between healthy human individuals. The protocol was immunoSEQ multiplex PCR, while the TCRdb copy is restricted to in-frame clones and leaves out a portion. The table includes about 1.1 million clones, around three quarters detected once. Sample: memory CD4+ T cells from PBMCs. The receptors stem from a man between 18 and 35 years old in good health. Some clones in this sample may be carry-over from other donors' samples. CDR3s include the opening cysteine and the closing phenylalanine or tryptophan. The D gene is left open where the match is weak. Clone size is given for some rows only: seen once, a few or many times, or a class if the clone is expanded.

cdr3_aa	cdr3_nt	j_call	v_call	d_call	clone_size
CASSSLGGYTF	TGTGCCAGCAGCTCTCTGGGTGGCTACACCTTC	TRBJ1-2	TRBV7-2	-	-
CASSMGALGTEAFF	TGTGCCAGTAGTATGGGGGCGCTGGGCACTGAAGCTTTCTTT	TRBJ1-1	TRBV19	-	many
CASSFLGDSEQYF	TGTGCCAGCAGCTTCTTGGGGGACTCCGAGCAGTACTTC	TRBJ2-7	TRBV11-2	-	-
CASNPDRGRGYEQHF	TGTGCCAGCAACCCGGACAGGGGGCGCGGGTACGAGCAGCACTTC	TRBJ2-7	TRBV6-1	TRBD1	-
CASSLYRGDSGRNEQFF	TGTGCCAGCAGCCTCTACCGCGGCGATAGCGGGAGAAATGAGCAGTTCTTC	TRBJ2-1	TRBV14	TRBD2	-
CASSTSGTSSYEQYF	TGTGCCAGCAGTACTAGCGGGACAAGCTCCTACGAGCAGTACTTC	TRBJ2-7	TRBV2	TRBD2	-
CASSFRRNFNYGYTF	TGTGCCAGCAGTTTCCGGCGGAACTTTAACTATGGCTACACCTTC	TRBJ1-2	TRBV27	-	-
CASSVVGDTQYF	TGTGCCAGCAGCGTAGTTGGAGATACGCAGTATTTT	TRBJ2-3	TRBV9	-	-
CASSLFVGGITSEQYF	TGTGCCAGCAGTTTATTTGTAGGGGGCATCACTAGCGAGCAGTACTTC	TRBJ2-7	TRBV28	TRBD1	-
CASRRTSGFQSEQFF	TGCGCCAGCAGGCGGACTAGCGGGTTTCAGAGTGAGCAGTTCTTC	TRBJ2-1	TRBV5-1	TRBD2	-
CASSLGQGTGELFF	TGTGCCAGCAGCTTAGGACAGGGGACCGGGGAGCTGTTTTTT	TRBJ2-2	TRBV11-2	TRBD1	-
CSVEDRDPPDTQYF	TGCAGCGTTGAAGATCGGGACCCTCCAGATACGCAGTATTTT	TRBJ2-3	TRBV29-1	-	-
CASSFRTGFQEKLFF	TGTGCCAGCAGTTTTAGGACAGGGTTCCAGGAAAAACTGTTTTTT	TRBJ1-4	TRBV27	TRBD1	-
CASSSQGRDYGYTF	TGTGCCAGCAGTTCCCAGGGGAGGGATTATGGCTACACCTTC	TRBJ1-2	TRBV28	-	-
CASSRKTGGGYTGELFF	TGTGCCAGCAGCCGGAAGACAGGGGGAGGTTACACCGGGGAGCTGTTTTTT	TRBJ2-2	TRBV14	TRBD1	-
CASSLDSQDGYTF	TGTGCCAGCAGCCTCGACAGCCAAGATGGCTACACCTTC	TRBJ1-2	TRBV2	-	-
CASSTTGLSYEQYF	TGTGCCAGCAGCACCACGGGACTGTCCTACGAGCAGTACTTC	TRBJ2-7	TRBV7-9	-	-
CASSPRAQGPNYGYTF	TGTGCCAGCAGCCCCCGCGCGCAGGGTCCTAACTATGGCTACACCTTC	TRBJ1-2	TRBV9	-	-
CASSVSRGGDTGELFF	TGTGCCAGCAGCGTAAGTAGGGGAGGAGACACCGGGGAGCTGTTTTTT	TRBJ2-2	TRBV9	-	once
CASSLGGGMNTEAFF	TGTGCCAGCAGCTTAGGGGGGGGGATGAACACTGAAGCTTTCTTT	TRBJ1-1	TRBV7-6	-	-
CAAWGWVSDTQYF	TGTGCCGCGTGGGGGTGGGTCTCAGATACGCAGTATTTT	TRBJ2-3	TRBV30	-	few
CASSQERERDTYNEQFF	TGTGCCAGCAGCCAGGAGAGAGAGCGGGACACCTACAATGAGCAGTTCTTC	TRBJ2-1	TRBV5-4	-	-
CASSTPGEGCGNEKLFF	TGTGCCAGCAGCACACCTGGAGAGGGGTGTGGTAATGAAAAACTGTTTTTT	TRBJ1-4	TRBV21-1	-	many
CSLWTSGRGSDTQYF	TGCAGCCTCTGGACTAGCGGGAGGGGTTCAGATACGCAGTATTTT	TRBJ2-3	TRBV29-1	TRBD2	-
CASSFERVIETQYF	TGTGCCAGCAGCTTCGAAAGGGTTATCGAGACCCAGTACTTC	TRBJ2-5	TRBV5-4	-	once
CASSPLTGPGAQYF	TGTGCCAGCAGCCCCCTGACGGGCCCAGGGGCCCAGTACTTC	TRBJ2-5	TRBV7-8	-	many
CASSLAGDTGELFF	TGTGCCAGCAGCTTAGCGGGGGACACCGGGGAGCTGTTTTTT	TRBJ2-2	TRBV7-9	-	-
CASSYSDTNTEAFF	TGTGCCAGCAGTTACTCGGACACCAACACTGAAGCTTTCTTT	TRBJ1-1	TRBV6-5	-	few
CASRKDRGALGYTF	TGTGCCAGCAGGAAAGACAGGGGGGCGCTTGGCTACACCTTC	TRBJ1-2	TRBV6-4	TRBD1	-
CASSQGDRRSGDTQYF	TGCGCCAGCAGCCAGGGGGATAGGCGGTCCGGAGATACGCAGTATTTT	TRBJ2-3	TRBV4-1	-	many
CASSLLSGRVPYNEQFF	TGTGCCAGCAGTTTACTTAGCGGGAGGGTCCCTTACAATGAGCAGTTCTTC	TRBJ2-1	TRBV27	TRBD2	-
CASSRRQNTGELFF	TGCGCCAGCAGCCGACGGCAGAACACCGGGGAGCTGTTTTTT	TRBJ2-2	TRBV5-1	-	-
CASRWTSGNEQFF	TGCGCCAGCAGGTGGACTAGTGGCAATGAGCAGTTCTTC	TRBJ2-1	TRBV5-1	TRBD2	-
CASSDPPGTGFYTGELFF	TGTGCCAGCAGTGACCCCCCCGGGACAGGGTTCTACACCGGGGAGCTGTTTTTT	TRBJ2-2	TRBV6-1	TRBD1	-
CAWRSRTGRWTEAFF	TGTGCCTGGAGATCACGGACAGGCAGATGGACTGAAGCTTTCTTT	TRBJ1-1	TRBV30	TRBD1	once
CASSPGPTYEQYF	TGTGCCAGCAGTCCCGGTCCCACCTACGAGCAGTACTTC	TRBJ2-7	TRBV28	-	-
CASSLTGVPNTGELFF	TGTGCCAGCAGTTTGACCGGGGTCCCGAACACCGGGGAGCTGTTTTTT	TRBJ2-2	TRBV28	-	few
CASSRGYRYAQYF	TGTGCCAGCAGTAGGGGTTACAGGTACGCGCAGTACTTC	TRBJ2-7	TRBV2	-	once
CASSHNPRGAQDTGELFF	TGTGCCAGCAGCCATAACCCGAGGGGGGCGCAGGACACCGGGGAGCTGTTTTTT	TRBJ2-2	TRBV5-4	-	-
CASSGDPGKRESLYEQYF	TGTGCCAGCAGTGGCGACCCCGGCAAGCGGGAGTCTCTCTACGAGCAGTACTTC	TRBJ2-7	TRBV2	TRBD2	-
CASSEQAGVYNEQFF	TGTGCCAGCAGTGAACAAGCGGGAGTCTACAATGAGCAGTTCTTC	TRBJ2-1	TRBV2	TRBD2	-
CAWAKGLAEPLGSREQYF	TGTGCCTGGGCAAAAGGACTAGCGGAACCCCTTGGCTCTCGGGAGCAGTACTTC	TRBJ2-7	TRBV30	TRBD2	-
CASSRRAGPNSGANVLTF	TGTGCCAGCAGCCGTCGGGCGGGACCGAACTCTGGGGCCAACGTCCTGACTTTC	TRBJ2-6	TRBV4-2	-	few
CASRPLGTGDQPQHF	TGTGCCAGCAGACCCCTCGGGACGGGTGATCAGCCCCAGCATTTT	TRBJ1-5	TRBV27	-	-
CASSYSRVRDYEQYF	TGTGCCAGCAGTTACTCGAGGGTCCGTGACTACGAGCAGTACTTC	TRBJ2-7	TRBV27	-	-
CASSLGGEKLFF	TGTGCCAGCAGCTTGGGGGGGGAAAAACTGTTTTTT	TRBJ1-4	TRBV7-8	-	-
CASSQGAGLGEQYF	TGTGCCAGCAGCCAGGGGGCCGGTCTGGGGGAGCAGTACTTC	TRBJ2-7	TRBV5-6	TRBD1	-
CASSLRQGNTEAFF	TGCGCCAGCAGCCTCCGACAGGGTAACACTGAAGCTTTCTTT	TRBJ1-1	TRBV4-1	TRBD1	-
CASSDGAGGTDTQYF	TGTGCCAGCAGCGACGGAGCGGGGGGCACAGATACGCAGTATTTT	TRBJ2-3	TRBV9	TRBD2	-
CASSKRKREGQETQYF	TGTGCCAGTAGTAAACGGAAGCGGGAGGGACAAGAGACCCAGTACTTC	TRBJ2-5	TRBV19	TRBD2	-
CASSETSGQYQETQYF	TGTGCCAGCTCTGAGACTAGCGGACAGTACCAAGAGACCCAGTACTTC	TRBJ2-5	TRBV27	TRBD2	-